This TCR beta chain is from a study of blood T cell repertoires in COVID-19. Overall study context: Both acute and convalescent COVID-19 samples were obtained from the United States, Italy and Spain. PBMCs, B-cell-depleted T cells, or T cells provided the cDNA or gDNA that made up the material.

Sequenced by immunoSEQ multiplex PCR; TCRdb stores in-frame clones only, minus some. The table includes roughly 64,000 clones, around 73% detected once. V was clipped by 0 bases and J by 6 bases, with 17 bases between them. CDR1 is MNHEY, CDR2 SVGAGI, per germline. The CDR3 has 16 amino acids. Seattle patients were enrolled while actively infected and followed longitudinally. This TCR was recovered from a man between 60 and 75 years old with COVID-19, enrolled during active disease. The rearrangement uses TRBV6-5 and TRBJ1-2; a possible D gene is TRBD1 (5 bases). The sequencing input was peripheral blood. The CDR3 DNA reads as TGTGCCAGCAGTTACTCCAGGACATATCGGGCTGATGGCTACACCTTC. Its translation: CASSYSRTYRADGYTF.